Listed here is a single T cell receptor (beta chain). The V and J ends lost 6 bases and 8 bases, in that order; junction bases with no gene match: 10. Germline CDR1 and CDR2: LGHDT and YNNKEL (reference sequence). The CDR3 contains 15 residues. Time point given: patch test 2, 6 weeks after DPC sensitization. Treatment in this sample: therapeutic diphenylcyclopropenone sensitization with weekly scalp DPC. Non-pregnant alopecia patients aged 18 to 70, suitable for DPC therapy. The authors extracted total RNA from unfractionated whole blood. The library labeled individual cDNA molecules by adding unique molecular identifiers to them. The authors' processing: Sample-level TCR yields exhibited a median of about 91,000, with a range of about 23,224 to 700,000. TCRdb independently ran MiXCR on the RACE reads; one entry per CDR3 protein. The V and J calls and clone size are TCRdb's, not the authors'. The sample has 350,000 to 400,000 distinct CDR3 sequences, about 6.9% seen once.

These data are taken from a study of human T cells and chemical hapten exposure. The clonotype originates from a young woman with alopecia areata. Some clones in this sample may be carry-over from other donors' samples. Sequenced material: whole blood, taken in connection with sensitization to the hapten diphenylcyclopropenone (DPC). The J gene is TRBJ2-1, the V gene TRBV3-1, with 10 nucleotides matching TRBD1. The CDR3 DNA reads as TGTGCCAGCAGTCCCGGGACAGGGGAATTGGATGAGCAGTTCTTC. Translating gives CASSPGTGELDEQFF.